A selection of T cell receptor beta chains follows, all from one sample in a study of blood T cell repertoires in COVID-19. Some clones are missing from TCRdb's copy, which holds only in-frame ones; the method was immunoSEQ multiplex PCR. This sample has about 210,000 clones, with 70% to 90% found just once. The sample comprised PBMCs or T cells enriched from blood (not recorded which). The receptors originated from a woman aged 35 to 49 with acute COVID-19. Each CDR3 is given with its conserved first and last residue. Each record gives: V gene, D gene, J gene, clone size, CDR3 protein, CDR3 DNA. The D gene is left open where the match is weak. Clone sizes are given selectively: once, few, many, or a class where the clone is expanded.

V gene: TRBV29-1
D gene: TRBD1
J gene: TRBJ2-3
clone size: -
CDR3 protein: CSVRQGPSTDTQYF
CDR3 DNA: TGCAGCGTCCGACAGGGCCCTAGCACAGATACGCAGTATTTT

V gene: TRBV18
D gene: TRBD1
J gene: TRBJ2-7
clone size: -
CDR3 protein: CASSHSQPGQGYEQYF
CDR3 DNA: TGTGCCAGCTCACACTCCCAACCGGGACAGGGCTACGAGCAGTACTTC

V gene: TRBV28
D gene: -
J gene: TRBJ1-1
clone size: few
CDR3 protein: CASTPLSGNTEAFF
CDR3 DNA: TGTGCCAGCACCCCGTTATCCGGGAACACTGAAGCTTTCTTT

V gene: TRBV6-5
D gene: -
J gene: TRBJ1-5
clone size: -
CDR3 protein: CASRPSQGSKPQHF
CDR3 DNA: TGTGCCAGCAGACCGTCACAGGGATCGAAACCCCAGCATTTT

V gene: TRBV28
D gene: -
J gene: TRBJ1-2
clone size: -
CDR3 protein: CASRQQGAGYTF
CDR3 DNA: TGTGCCAGCAGGCAACAGGGCGCTGGCTACACCTTC

V gene: TRBV7-2
D gene: TRBD2
J gene: TRBJ2-7
clone size: once
CDR3 protein: CASSLRGRAGGPYEQYF
CDR3 DNA: TGTGCCAGCAGCCTCCGAGGCCGCGCGGGAGGGCCCTACGAGCAGTACTTC

V gene: TRBV18
D gene: TRBD1
J gene: TRBJ2-5
clone size: -
CDR3 protein: CASSDETGAVETQYF
CDR3 DNA: TGTGCCAGCTCAGATGAAACAGGGGCTGTGGAGACCCAGTACTTC

V gene: TRBV6-2/TRBV6-3
D gene: TRBD2
J gene: TRBJ2-3
clone size: -
CDR3 protein: CASSSRPTSGRAGDTQYF
CDR3 DNA: TGTGCCAGCAGTTCCCGCCCGACTAGCGGGAGGGCAGGAGATACGCAGTATTTT

V gene: TRBV5-1
D gene: TRBD1
J gene: TRBJ1-1
clone size: -
CDR3 protein: CASSLSAGGYLEAFF
CDR3 DNA: TGCGCCAGCAGCTTGTCGGCAGGGGGATACCTTGAAGCTTTCTTT

V gene: TRBV28
D gene: TRBD1
J gene: TRBJ1-5
clone size: -
CDR3 protein: CASRTPGTGYSNQPQHF
CDR3 DNA: TGTGCCAGCAGAACACCTGGGACAGGGTATAGCAATCAGCCCCAGCATTTT

V gene: TRBV7-2
D gene: TRBD1
J gene: TRBJ2-7
clone size: -
CDR3 protein: CASSLGTGTVTEQYF
CDR3 DNA: TGTGCCAGCAGCTTAGGGACAGGGACAGTAACGGAGCAGTACTTC

V gene: TRBV10-3
D gene: -
J gene: TRBJ1-1
clone size: -
CDR3 protein: CAISAQENTEAFF
CDR3 DNA: TGTGCCATCAGTGCTCAGGAAAACACTGAAGCTTTCTTT

V gene: TRBV7-2
D gene: TRBD1
J gene: TRBJ1-2
clone size: -
CDR3 protein: CASSPRGRANYGYTF
CDR3 DNA: TGTGCCAGCAGCCCCAGGGGGAGAGCTAACTATGGCTACACCTTC

V gene: TRBV7-2
D gene: TRBD2
J gene: TRBJ2-7
clone size: -
CDR3 protein: CASSLAHQRDSYEQYF
CDR3 DNA: TGTGCCAGCAGCTTAGCGCACCAGCGGGATTCCTACGAGCAGTACTTC

V gene: TRBV9
D gene: TRBD1
J gene: TRBJ1-6
clone size: -
CDR3 protein: CASSGTGQNNSPLHF
CDR3 DNA: TGTGCCAGCAGCGGGACGGGACAGAATAATTCACCCCTCCACTTT

V gene: TRBV6-5
D gene: -
J gene: TRBJ2-2
clone size: -
CDR3 protein: CASSYFLGGELFF
CDR3 DNA: TGTGCCAGCAGTTACTTCCTCGGCGGGGAGCTGTTTTTT

V gene: TRBV28
D gene: -
J gene: TRBJ2-2
clone size: once
CDR3 protein: CASRPLTGELFF
CDR3 DNA: TGTGCCAGCAGGCCACTCACCGGGGAGCTGTTTTTT

V gene: TRBV4-2
D gene: -
J gene: TRBJ1-2
clone size: -
CDR3 protein: CASSQTGSHYGYTF
CDR3 DNA: TGTGCCAGCAGCCAAACAGGGTCCCACTATGGCTACACCTTC

V gene: TRBV7-8
D gene: -
J gene: TRBJ2-1
clone size: -
CDR3 protein: CASSPQGVAGRNEQFF
CDR3 DNA: TGTGCCAGCAGCCCCCAGGGGGTAGCGGGACGAAATGAGCAGTTCTTC

V gene: TRBV6-2/TRBV6-3
D gene: -
J gene: TRBJ1-2
clone size: -
CDR3 protein: CASSYPGRGYGYTF
CDR3 DNA: TGTGCCAGCAGTTACCCGGGGAGGGGCTATGGCTACACCTTC

V gene: TRBV11-3
D gene: -
J gene: TRBJ2-7
clone size: -
CDR3 protein: CASSYREKGPYEQYF
CDR3 DNA: TGTGCCAGCAGCTACAGGGAAAAGGGGCCTTACGAGCAGTACTTC

V gene: TRBV24-1
D gene: TRBD2
J gene: TRBJ2-3
clone size: -
CDR3 protein: CATSAFTTLAGGTDTQYF
CDR3 DNA: TGTGCCACCAGTGCCTTCACGACACTAGCGGGTGGCACAGATACGCAGTATTTT

V gene: TRBV6-5
D gene: -
J gene: TRBJ1-1
clone size: -
CDR3 protein: CASSYSTQVPHEAFF
CDR3 DNA: TGTGCCAGCAGTTACTCGACACAGGTCCCCCATGAAGCTTTCTTT

V gene: TRBV11-3
D gene: -
J gene: TRBJ1-2
clone size: many
CDR3 protein: CASSFGQGGYTF
CDR3 DNA: TGTGCCAGCAGCTTCGGGCAGGGTGGCTACACCTTC

V gene: TRBV2
D gene: TRBD2
J gene: TRBJ2-1
clone size: -
CDR3 protein: CASRSRTSGSYNEQFF
CDR3 DNA: TGTGCCAGCAGGAGCCGGACTAGCGGCTCCTACAATGAGCAGTTCTTC

V gene: TRBV27
D gene: TRBD1
J gene: TRBJ2-2
clone size: once
CDR3 protein: CASSLRGDGQGAVTGELFF
CDR3 DNA: TGTGCCAGCAGTTTAAGGGGAGACGGACAGGGGGCGGTGACCGGGGAGCTGTTTTTT

V gene: TRBV7-9
D gene: TRBD1
J gene: TRBJ2-7
clone size: -
CDR3 protein: CATQTGTGGYEQYF
CDR3 DNA: TGTGCCACCCAAACCGGGACAGGGGGCTACGAGCAGTACTTC

V gene: TRBV7-6
D gene: TRBD1
J gene: TRBJ2-6
clone size: -
CDR3 protein: CASSSDRGGAGANVLTF
CDR3 DNA: TGTGCCAGCAGCTCAGACAGGGGGGGTGCTGGGGCCAACGTCCTGACTTTC

V gene: TRBV3-1/TRBV3-2
D gene: -
J gene: TRBJ2-1
clone size: -
CDR3 protein: CASSPIMVVTGNEQFF
CDR3 DNA: TGTGCCAGCAGTCCCATTATGGTGGTTACCGGCAATGAGCAGTTCTTC

V gene: TRBV9
D gene: TRBD2
J gene: TRBJ2-2
clone size: -
CDR3 protein: CASSINSGFMNTGELFF
CDR3 DNA: TGTGCCAGCAGCATCAATAGCGGGTTTATGAACACCGGGGAGCTGTTTTTT

V gene: TRBV24-1
D gene: TRBD1
J gene: TRBJ2-3
clone size: once
CDR3 protein: CATSDDRGTDTQYF
CDR3 DNA: TGTGCCACCAGTGATGACAGGGGTACAGATACGCAGTATTTT

V gene: TRBV7-9
D gene: -
J gene: TRBJ1-5
clone size: few
CDR3 protein: CASRIKGVSDNQPQHF
CDR3 DNA: TGTGCCAGCAGAATTAAAGGGGTTTCGGACAATCAGCCCCAGCATTTT

V gene: TRBV10-2
D gene: -
J gene: TRBJ2-7
clone size: -
CDR3 protein: CASSEYLQEQYF
CDR3 DNA: TGCGCCAGCAGTGAGTACCTTCAGGAGCAGTACTTC

V gene: TRBV5-5
D gene: TRBD1
J gene: TRBJ1-5
clone size: few
CDR3 protein: CASSPTGLNQPQHF
CDR3 DNA: TGTGCCAGCAGCCCGACAGGGTTAAACCAGCCCCAGCATTTT

V gene: TRBV10-3
D gene: -
J gene: TRBJ2-3
clone size: few
CDR3 protein: CAISDALSTDTQYF
CDR3 DNA: TGTGCCATCAGTGACGCACTAAGCACAGATACGCAGTATTTT

V gene: TRBV11-2
D gene: -
J gene: TRBJ2-5
clone size: -
CDR3 protein: CASSPRETQYF
CDR3 DNA: TGTGCCAGCAGCCCTAGGGAGACCCAGTACTTC

V gene: TRBV27
D gene: TRBD1
J gene: TRBJ2-7
clone size: -
CDR3 protein: CASSLWGQGASEQYF
CDR3 DNA: TGTGCCAGCAGTTTATGGGGACAGGGGGCTAGCGAGCAGTACTTC

V gene: TRBV14
D gene: TRBD2
J gene: TRBJ2-4
clone size: few
CDR3 protein: CASSLAGGTKNIQYF
CDR3 DNA: TGTGCCAGCAGCCTAGCGGGAGGTACCAAAAACATTCAGTACTTC

V gene: TRBV11-2
D gene: -
J gene: TRBJ2-2
clone size: -
CDR3 protein: CASSLARNTGELFF
CDR3 DNA: TGTGCCAGCAGCTTAGCTAGGAACACCGGGGAGCTGTTTTTT

V gene: TRBV7-8
D gene: -
J gene: TRBJ1-5
clone size: -
CDR3 protein: CASSLEQGSNQPQHF
CDR3 DNA: TGTGCCAGCAGCTTAGAACAGGGTAGCAATCAGCCCCAGCATTTT

V gene: TRBV4-1
D gene: TRBD2
J gene: TRBJ2-1
clone size: -
CDR3 protein: CASSTRLAGSFYNEQFF
CDR3 DNA: TGCGCCAGCAGCACCCGACTAGCGGGATCTTTCTACAATGAGCAGTTCTTC

V gene: TRBV6-6
D gene: TRBD1
J gene: TRBJ1-1
clone size: -
CDR3 protein: CASGTGGGGTEAFF
CDR3 DNA: TGTGCCAGCGGGACAGGGGGCGGGGGCACTGAAGCTTTCTTT

V gene: TRBV28
D gene: TRBD2
J gene: TRBJ2-2
clone size: -
CDR3 protein: CASSSALAGSGELFF
CDR3 DNA: TGTGCCAGCAGTTCAGCACTAGCGGGATCCGGGGAGCTGTTTTTT

V gene: TRBV27
D gene: -
J gene: TRBJ1-6
clone size: -
CDR3 protein: CASSFGARSPLHF
CDR3 DNA: TGTGCCAGCAGTTTTGGCGCGAGGTCACCCCTCCACTTT

V gene: TRBV27
D gene: -
J gene: TRBJ2-3
clone size: few
CDR3 protein: CASAAGRPTDTQYF
CDR3 DNA: TGTGCCAGCGCTGCGGGACGGCCCACAGATACGCAGTATTTT

V gene: TRBV18
D gene: -
J gene: TRBJ2-6
clone size: -
CDR3 protein: CASSPRHSGANVLTF
CDR3 DNA: TGTGCCAGCTCACCGAGGCACTCTGGGGCCAACGTCCTGACTTTC

V gene: TRBV7-9
D gene: -
J gene: TRBJ2-1
clone size: -
CDR3 protein: CASSSRQGIDVEQFF
CDR3 DNA: TGTGCCAGCAGCTCCCGGCAGGGGATAGACGTTGAGCAGTTCTTC

V gene: TRBV27
D gene: TRBD1
J gene: TRBJ1-5
clone size: -
CDR3 protein: CATRGDSMGQPQHF
CDR3 DNA: TGTGCCACCAGAGGGGACAGTATGGGTCAGCCCCAGCATTTT